This is a list of T cell receptor beta chains from one sample in a study of T cells in narcolepsy. Sequencing was performed with immunoSEQ multiplex PCR; in TCRdb, only in-frame clones are kept and a portion is missing. The sample contains tens of thousands of clones, approximately 85% of which appear only once. Sequencing was carried out using CD45RA- memory CD4+ T cells from PBMCs. These receptors were obtained from a human donor with narcolepsy. CDR3s include the opening cysteine and the closing phenylalanine or tryptophan. The D gene is left open where the match is weak. Expanded clones get a size class; other rows say once, few or many, or leave the size out.

CDR3 length	clone size	V gene	J gene	D gene	CDR3 protein	CDR3 DNA
14	.	TRBV7-2	TRBJ1-2	.	CASSLVVNNYGYTF	TGTGCCAGCAGCTTAGTTGTTAATAACTATGGCTACACCTTC
15	once	TRBV9	TRBJ1-2	TRBD1	CASSVHKGARDGYTF	TGTGCCAGCAGCGTCCATAAGGGGGCGCGCGATGGCTACACCTTC
14	.	TRBV5-1	TRBJ1-1	.	CASSLRGGGTEAFF	TGCGCCAGCAGCTTACGGGGCGGTGGCACTGAAGCTTTCTTT
15	.	TRBV4-2	TRBJ2-5	.	CASSQDRSVQETQYF	TGTGCCAGCAGCCAAGATAGATCGGTCCAAGAGACCCAGTACTTC
19	.	TRBV4-3	TRBJ2-2	TRBD2	CASSQDLGSGGRNTGELFF	TGCGCCAGCAGCCAAGATCTGGGTAGCGGGGGAAGAAACACCGGGGAGCTGTTTTTT
17	.	TRBV28	TRBJ1-5	.	CASSFRRHGVGGQPQHF	TGTGCCAGCAGTTTCCGGAGACATGGGGTTGGAGGACAGCCCCAGCATTTT
13	.	TRBV4-2	TRBJ1-1	TRBD1	CASTGQGVTEAFF	TGTGCCAGCACGGGACAGGGGGTCACTGAAGCTTTCTTT
12	.	TRBV10-1	TRBJ2-7	TRBD1	CASTIGTERTGF	TGCGCCAGCACCATCGGGACAGAAAGGACAGGGTTC
16	.	TRBV11-3	TRBJ1-2	.	CASSLGPRTGNYGYTF	TGTGCCAGCAGCTTAGGCCCCCGGACGGGTAACTATGGCTACACCTTC
13	.	TRBV7-2	TRBJ2-1	TRBD2	CASSLAGGSEQFF	TGTGCCAGCAGCTTAGCGGGGGGGAGTGAGCAGTTCTTC
14	.	TRBV5-4	TRBJ2-3	TRBD2	CASSPGLVPDTQYF	TGTGCCAGCAGCCCGGGACTAGTCCCAGATACGCAGTATTTT
14	.	TRBV9	TRBJ2-1	.	CASSEFAAAGEQFF	TGTGCCAGCAGCGAGTTTGCGGCGGCGGGGGAGCAGTTCTTC
15	.	TRBV7-3	TRBJ1-6	TRBD1	CASSAQGGNNSPLHF	TGTGCCAGCAGCGCACAGGGGGGGAATAATTCACCCCTCCACTTT
13	.	TRBV5-1	TRBJ1-1	.	CASSPGQNTEAFF	TGCGCCAGCAGCCCCGGACAGAACACTGAAGCTTTCTTT
13	.	TRBV30	TRBJ2-2	.	CAWSVLGLGELFF	TGTGCCTGGAGTGTATTAGGGTTGGGGGAGCTGTTTTTT
13	.	TRBV7-2	TRBJ1-2	.	CASSLDSVGGYTF	TGTGCCAGCAGCCTCGACAGCGTAGGAGGCTACACCTTC
13	.	TRBV14	TRBJ1-1	.	CASSLGRNTEAFF	TGTGCCAGCAGCCTGGGACGGAACACTGAAGCTTTCTTT
18	.	TRBV7-2	TRBJ1-1	.	CASSLGLRIGGGGTEAFF	TGTGCCAGCAGCTTAGGGCTTAGGATTGGGGGGGGTGGCACTGAAGCTTTCTTT
15	.	TRBV5-1	TRBJ2-5	TRBD1	CASSLAGTGEETQYF	TGCGCCAGCAGCTTGGCCGGGACAGGGGAGGAGACCCAGTACTTC
13	.	TRBV18	TRBJ2-5	.	CASSGRTGETQYF	TGTGCCAGCTCCGGTAGGACGGGGGAGACCCAGTACTTC
16	.	TRBV5-1	TRBJ2-6	.	CASSLKRSSGANVLTF	TGCGCCAGCAGCTTGAAGCGTAGCTCTGGGGCCAACGTCCTGACTTTC